The rows below give T cell receptor beta chains drawn from one sample of a study of blood T cell repertoires in COVID-19. Method: immunoSEQ multiplex PCR; TCRdb's copy keeps in-frame clones and lacks some. The table includes 350,000 to 400,000 clones, less than 90% detected once. Input material: PBMCs or T cells enriched from blood (not recorded which). These receptors came from a woman aged 30 to 39 who had recovered from COVID-19. CDR3s include the opening cysteine and the closing phenylalanine or tryptophan. D genes are given only for firm matches. Part of the rows lack a size; the others show once, few, many or a class for expanded clones.

V,J,size,D,DNA,CDR3
TRBV28,TRBJ1-4,-,TRBD1,TGTGCCAGCAGACCAGGAGACAGGGGGCTAGAAAAACTGTTTTTT,CASRPGDRGLEKLFF
TRBV6-1,TRBJ1-1,-,TRBD1,TGTGCCAGCAGTGATCTAGACAGGGGGTTCACTGAAGCTTTCTTT,CASSDLDRGFTEAFF
TRBV6-1,TRBJ2-3,once,TRBD2,TGTGCCAGCAGTGAAGAGGTGCTAGCGGGAGTTGCAGATACGCAGTATTTT,CASSEEVLAGVADTQYF
TRBV4-1,TRBJ1-2,-,-,TGCGCCAGCAGCCAAGATCAGCAAAGGGAGGATGGCTACACCTTC,CASSQDQQREDGYTF
TRBV7-6,TRBJ2-7,-,-,TGTGCCAGCAGCCCTCTCCGGGACTCGGGAACCTACGAGCAGTACTTC,CASSPLRDSGTYEQYF
TRBV5-1,TRBJ2-5,once,TRBD1,TGCGCCAGCAGCCCATTTGGACAGGGTCGAGAGACCCAGTACTTC,CASSPFGQGRETQYF
TRBV7-2,TRBJ2-1,-,TRBD2,TGTGCCAGCAGCTTAGGACTAGCGACCTACAATGAGCAGTTCTTC,CASSLGLATYNEQFF
TRBV3-1/TRBV3-2,TRBJ1-1,-,TRBD1,TGTGCCAGCACCCTGACAGGGGCGAACACTGAAGCTTTCTTT,CASTLTGANTEAFF
TRBV2,TRBJ2-7,once,-,TGTGCCAGCAGTGAAGACAGGGCCGCTTACTACGAGCAGTACTTC,CASSEDRAAYYEQYF
TRBV4-1,TRBJ2-7,-,TRBD1,TGCGCCAGCAGCCCCCGACAGGGGTCCTACGAGCAGTACTTC,CASSPRQGSYEQYF
TRBV18,TRBJ1-3,-,-,TGTGCCAGCTCACCAAGTTCGAGGAATAGAAAGGACACCATATATTTT,CASSPSSRNRKDTIYF
TRBV24-1,TRBJ1-1,-,-,TGTGCCACCGATAAGTTGATTAATCCCAAAGGTCGCAGGCGTGGGAGGACTGAAGCTTTCTTT,CATDKLINPKGRRRGRTEAFF
TRBV29-1,TRBJ1-1,-,-,TGCAGCGCCGAGGGGGGGAAGACGAGTGAAGCTTTCTTT,CSAEGGKTSEAFF
TRBV12-3/TRBV12-4,TRBJ1-2,-,TRBD1,TGTGCCAGCAGATACCAGGGGGCGGGAGGCTACACCTTC,CASRYQGAGGYTF
TRBV5-1,TRBJ1-6,-,TRBD1,TGCGCCAGCCAATCCGGGACAGAAGGATATAATTCACCCCTCCACTTT,CASQSGTEGYNSPLHF
TRBV5-6,TRBJ2-7,-,TRBD1,TGTGCCAGCAGCCCCTCCCTGGACAGGTTTCCCTACGAGCAGTACTTC,CASSPSLDRFPYEQYF
TRBV5-1,TRBJ2-1,-,TRBD1,TGCGCCAGCAGTGGGTCATTCCAGGGGGATGAGCAGTTCTTC,CASSGSFQGDEQFF
TRBV10-3,TRBJ2-5,-,TRBD1,TGTGCCACCGGGACAGGGGGGGAGACCCAGTACTTC,CATGTGGETQYF
TRBV9,TRBJ1-1,-,-,TGTGCCAGCAGCGGCCGCAATCCAGGGGCCACTGAAGCTTTCTTT,CASSGRNPGATEAFF
TRBV4-2,TRBJ2-3,-,TRBD2,TGTGCCAGCAGCCAACTGGGACTAGCGAGCACAGATACGCAGTATTTT,CASSQLGLASTDTQYF
TRBV27,TRBJ2-7,-,-,TGTGCCAGCAGTCTCAGGACGGAGGGCCACGAGCAGTACTTC,CASSLRTEGHEQYF
TRBV11-2,TRBJ2-1,-,TRBD1,TGTGCCAGCAGCCGCGGGACAGGGGCCTACAATGAGCAGTTCTTC,CASSRGTGAYNEQFF
TRBV3-1/TRBV3-2,TRBJ2-1,-,-,TGTGCCAGCAGCCTCGAGGGAGGTCTTCAGAATGAGCAGTTCTTC,CASSLEGGLQNEQFF
TRBV27,TRBJ2-1,-,TRBD2,TGTGCCAGCAGTTTAAGAAGCGGGAGCCTCGATGAGCAGTTCTTC,CASSLRSGSLDEQFF
TRBV7-8,TRBJ1-6,-,-,TGTGCCAGCAGCTTAGAGGGGGGGACACCCCTCCACTTT,CASSLEGGTPLHF
TRBV9,TRBJ2-1,-,TRBD2,TGTGCCAGCAGCGTAGGGGTAGCGGGAGTAAATGAGCAGTTCTTC,CASSVGVAGVNEQFF
TRBV4-1,TRBJ1-1,-,-,TGCGCCAGCAGCCAAGTGGGGGCCCTCGGCACTGAAGCTTTCTTT,CASSQVGALGTEAFF
TRBV28,TRBJ2-1,-,TRBD2,TGTGCCAGCAGGTCCGGGACTAGCGGGACCAATGAGCAGTTCTTC,CASRSGTSGTNEQFF
TRBV2,TRBJ2-7,-,-,TGTGCCAGCAGGGAAAGGGACAATATCTACGAGCAGTACTTC,CASRERDNIYEQYF
TRBV21-1,TRBJ2-3,-,-,TGTGCCAGCAGCAAAGAGGCTAGCGGGGGGCCCGCGGATACGCAGTATTTT,CASSKEASGGPADTQYF
TRBV6-5,TRBJ2-7,-,TRBD2,TGTGCCAGCAGTTACAGCGGGACTCTCAGAAGCGAGCAGTACTTC,CASSYSGTLRSEQYF
TRBV9,TRBJ1-5,-,TRBD1,TGTGCCAGCAGCGTAGCTGGGACAGGGGAACATAGCAATCAGCCCCAGCATTTT,CASSVAGTGEHSNQPQHF
TRBV2,TRBJ2-5,-,-,TGTGCCAGCAGTGCAGGGGCCCAAGAGACCCAGTACTTC,CASSAGAQETQYF
TRBV7-3,TRBJ1-5,-,TRBD1,TGTGCCAGCAGCTCCTACGGGACAGGGAACAATCAGCCCCAGCATTTT,CASSSYGTGNNQPQHF
TRBV3-1/TRBV3-2,TRBJ1-2,-,-,TGTGCCAGCAGCCAAGCCCGGTATGGCTACACCTTC,CASSQARYGYTF
TRBV18,TRBJ1-1,-,TRBD1,TGTGCCAGCTCACCACCGGGACAGGGGGCAGGTACTGAAGCTTTCTTT,CASSPPGQGAGTEAFF
TRBV7-3,TRBJ2-3,-,TRBD2,TGTGCCAGCAGCCGGACTAGCGGGGGGGCAGATACGCAGTATTTT,CASSRTSGGADTQYF
TRBV7-2,TRBJ2-7,-,-,TGTGCCAGCAGCTTACTAGCAGCCTACGAGCAGTACTTC,CASSLLAAYEQYF
TRBV7-9,TRBJ1-2,-,TRBD1,TGTGCCAGCAGCACCACATTTCAGGGGGTATGGGATGGCTACACCTTC,CASSTTFQGVWDGYTF
TRBV19,TRBJ1-5,few,TRBD1,TGTGCCACACAAACCCGGACAGGGGGAGATCAGCCCCAGCATTTT,CATQTRTGGDQPQHF
TRBV28,TRBJ2-1,-,TRBD2,TGTGCCAGCAGTCCGGGACTAGCGGGAGGTGAGCAGTTCTTC,CASSPGLAGGEQFF
TRBV7-6,TRBJ1-5,-,-,TGTGCCAGCAGCTTGGACTGGGGGCTCAATCAGCCCCAGCATTTT,CASSLDWGLNQPQHF
TRBV6-5,TRBJ1-5,-,TRBD1,TGTGCCAGTAGCAGTGGACAGGGGGCCGCTCAGCCCCAGCATTTT,CASSSGQGAAQPQHF
TRBV27,TRBJ2-1,-,TRBD2,TGTGCCAGCAGTTTATCCTCGGGGCTAGCGGGATACAATGAGCAGTTCTTC,CASSLSSGLAGYNEQFF
TRBV4-1,TRBJ2-7,-,-,TGCGCCAGCAGCCAAGAACAGGAGGGACGGGAGCAGTACTTC,CASSQEQEGREQYF
TRBV6-5,TRBJ1-1,few,-,TGTGCCAGCAGTTCACTACAGGGTTTGGGCACTGAAGCTTTCTTT,CASSSLQGLGTEAFF